What follows describes a single T cell receptor (beta chain). Its antigen is still unknown. Per-base quality was not reported, and no clone a single base away is much larger than it. For deep sequencing, each PBMC sample was run in six replicates, with libraries mostly built from approximately 0.45 ug of input genomic DNA. TCRbeta libraries were prepared with the immunoSEQ hsTCRbeta kit according to the manufacturer's instructions. An Illumina NovaSeq 6000 S4 flow cell was used to sequence the final libraries, which had first been combined to 3 nM. In the source study's methods: The immunoSEQ Analyzer handled quality control and preprocessing of the raw data. The analysis was limited to productive rearrangements, and each clonotype was defined by a unique CDR3 amino acid sequence. Repertoire clonality was estimated as the Gini-Simpson index, computed with the R package tcR. Student's t test was used to compare Gini indices, while Pearson correlation assessed associations with tumor size change. TCRdb mirrors the immuneACCESS table, restricted to in-frame sequences. Some clones are absent from its copies; in checked studies, under half trace to an unresolved V gene, and the reason for the others is unknown. Clonal size and the V and J genes are those of that table, whereas D and trimming came from the DNA. This sample is represented by 63,000 or so clones; roughly 90% of them were singletons. 2.5% to 3% of the sample comes from the top ten.

The sample's time point label is to be understood as: after neoadjuvant nivolumab, at surgical resection. The patients had newly diagnosed stage II-IVA oral cavity squamous cell carcinoma and had not received any prior systemic or radiation treatment. Everyone in the cohort had locally advanced, HPV-negative oral cavity squamous cell carcinoma. No culture maintenance or expansion was done, as the peripheral blood mononuclear cells went straight to analysis. Samples were obtained from a longitudinal correlative study of a single-arm phase II trial of neoadjuvant nivolumab in oral cavity squamous cell carcinoma. Subject-matched pre- and post-treatment PBMCs and tumors from three responders and three non-responders underwent genomic DNA-based TCRbeta sequencing. Peripheral blood mononuclear cells were collected before nivolumab treatment and were collected again after treatment, at the time of surgery. The Maxwell RSC DNA from Cells kit was used to isolate genomic DNA from PBMCs.

This sample was included in a study of neoadjuvant anti-PD-1 for oral cavity cancer (dated by TCRdb to about 2021). Looking at the study overall: Before undergoing curative-intent surgical resection, most patients got three to four biweekly nivolumab doses at 3 mg/kg. Patients who did not progress were given a fourth nivolumab dose at about day 43 and had definitive surgical resection on days 50-56. Responders were defined as patients with complete response, partial response or stable disease by RECIST 1.1; non-responders were defined as patients with progression. There were 12 to 13 patients in the parent correlative cohort, and the response rate was about 36%. General findings and caveats noted by the study authors: The TCR analyses had only three patients in each response group, and the authors called for validation in larger cohorts. After neoadjuvant nivolumab, non-responders showed significantly higher T cell clonality (Gini index) in PBMCs than responders did. Higher pretreatment blood Treg/Th17 ratios correlated with higher pretreatment blood TCRbeta clonality and lower post-treatment tumor TCRbeta clonality.

Including cysteine and phenylalanine, the CDR3 has 13 amino acids. Left in the record is the CDR3 DNA by itself, 39 bases read in frame from the first base. V was cut back by 3 bases and J by 1 base, leaving a gap of 8 bases between them. The source is a person between 35 and 79 years old with oral cavity squamous cell carcinoma. The sequencing here drew on PBMCs, taken after nivolumab (anti-PD-1) treatment. The V and J segments used are TRBV5-7 and TRBJ2-7; no D gene call is confident. TRBV5-7 is given ORF status, its function remaining uncertain. The CDR3 protein sequence reads: CASSSPGSYEQYF. The bases are TGTGCCAGCAGCTCCCCAGGATCCTACGAGCAGTACTTC.